What follows are 20 T cell receptor beta chains derived from one specimen sequenced in a study of shared clonotypes between healthy human individuals. Naive CD8 cells lacked CD45RO and underwent positive selection for CCR7, leaving out terminally differentiated effector memory CD45RA+ cells. Assay: immunoSEQ multiplex PCR; the TCRdb copy retains only in-frame clones and omits some. This table has around 2,100,000 clones, approximately 94% appearing once. The specimen sequenced was naive CD8+ T cells sorted from blood. Receptor source: a man between 18 and 29 years old in good health.

This sequence joins TRBV7-6 and TRBJ2-7; TRBD1 aligns across 12 bases. The germline V gene encodes CDR1 SGHVS and CDR2 FNYEAQ. The ends lost 5 bases at V and 1 base at J; junction bases unmatched: 6. CDR3 length: 16 amino acids. CDR3 nucleotides: TGTGCCAGCAGCGCCGGGACAGGGGGCGCATCCTACGAGCAGTACTTC. Translated: CASSAGTGGASYEQYF.

The V gene is TRBV6-1, the J gene TRBJ2-3; weak D call: TRBD2 (6 bases). The CDR3 spans 16 residues. From germline, CDR1 is MNHNS and CDR2 SASEGT. The V end lost 3 bases, the J end lost 0 bases, and 13 bases lay between the germline ends. In DNA, the CDR3 is TGTGCCAGCAGTGATAGGGGAGGAGGTAGCACAGATACGCAGTATTTT. Translated, it gives CASSDRGGGSTDTQYF.

The CDR3 nucleotides read TGTGCCAGCATCCACGAATACAGGGGTTGGACTGAAGCTTTCTTT. This gives the protein CASIHEYRGWTEAFF. The genes are TRBV6-5 and TRBJ1-1, with 7 bases matching TRBD1. With V trimmed by 7 bases and J by 5 bases, 13 bases remained unmatched. Looked up from germline, CDR1 is MNHEY and CDR2 is SVGAGI. The CDR3 contains 15 residues.

This clone was seen a single time. The chain uses TRBV5-4 and TRBJ2-1; 9 bases map to TRBD2. Germline assignment: CDR1 SGHNT and CDR2 YYREEE (reference sequence). V was pared by 6 bases and J by 10 bases, with 17 bases of the junction left unmatched. This CDR3 is 16 amino acids long. In nucleotides, the CDR3 is TGTGCCAGCATCCCTGGGGACACTAGCGGGTGGAAAGAGCAGTTCTTC. It yields the protein CASIPGDTSGWKEQFF.

V is TRBV21-1 and J is TRBJ2-2; TRBD1 is the table's D call, not checked against the DNA. TRBV21-1 is a known pseudogene. The CDR3 is made up of 12 amino acids. The CDR3 loop reads CATPRPAGELFF. The DNA of the CDR3 is TGTGCCACCCCCAGGCCGGCCGGGGAGCTGTTTTTT.

Remarks on this clone: Different DNA sequences within this sample yield the same CDR3. The rearrangement joins TRBV4-1 to TRBJ2-5; D possibly corresponds to TRBD2 (5 bases). Per germline, CDR1 MGHRA and CDR2 YSYEKL. This CDR3 contains 13 residues. V was trimmed by 4 bases and J by 5 bases, leaving 11 bases between them. The CDR3 loop is CASSLDGEETQYF. The CDR3 nucleotides are TGCGCCAGCAGCCTCGACGGGGAGGAGACCCAGTACTTC.

With respect to this clone: Other DNA sequences of this sample code for an identical CDR3. The rearrangement links TRBV10-1 to TRBJ2-3; D gene uncertain. Per the germline V gene, CDR1 is WNHNN and CDR2 is SYGVQD (reference sequence). Between the trimmed V and J ends, which lost 3 bases and 4 bases, there was a span of 2 bases. CDR3 length equals 11 residues. The CDR3 spells CASSESDTQYF. The CDR3 nucleotides read TGCGCCAGCAGTGAATCAGATACGCAGTATTTT.

The chain links TRBV27 to TRBJ1-5; D is ambiguous. Germline lookup yields CDR1 MNHEY and CDR2 SMNVEV (reference sequence). V was trimmed by 8 bases and J by 7 bases, leaving 15 bases between them. This CDR3 has 13 residues. The CDR3 sequence is CASGPVVRQPQHF. The CDR3, as DNA: TGTGCCAGCGGTCCGGTTGTGAGACAGCCCCAGCATTTT.

The rearrangement uses TRBV4-3 and TRBJ1-5, with 7 bases aligning to TRBD1. Germline V gene lookup returns CDR1 LGHNA and CDR2 YSLEER. Unmatched junction bases numbered 14, after V lost 4 bases and J lost 2 bases. The CDR3 length is 18 residues. This CDR3 is CASSLYRTGTEGNQPQHF. The CDR3 nucleotides read TGCGCCAGCAGCCTTTACAGAACCGGGACAGAGGGCAATCAGCCCCAGCATTTT.

The chain uses TRBV4-1 and TRBJ1-5; unclear D gene. CDR1 is MGHRA, CDR2 YSYEKL, per germline. The CDR3 is 14 residues long. The ends were cut back, 3 bases at V and 4 bases at J, with 10 bases in the middle. The CDR3 region has the DNA TGCGCCAGCAGCCACACGGATTGGAATCAGCCCCAGCATTTT. Its translation: CASSHTDWNQPQHF.

The chain joins TRBV7-9 to TRBJ2-7; 8 nucleotides match TRBD1. Unmatched junction bases numbered 9, after V lost 7 bases and J lost 4 bases. From germline, CDR1 is SEHNR and CDR2 FQNEAQ (reference sequence). The CDR3 contains 14 residues. The CDR3 loop is CASNPPDREYEQYF. CDR3 coding DNA: TGTGCCAGCAACCCGCCGGACAGGGAATACGAGCAGTACTTC.

The chain combines TRBV6-6 with TRBJ2-7; 8 bases align to TRBD2. Germline CDR1 is MNHNY and CDR2 is SVGAGI (reference sequence). Germline trimming cut 5 bases from V and 3 bases from J; bases unmatched to any gene: 3. This CDR3 spans 13 amino acids. The CDR3 loop reads CASSTSGHYEQYF. The CDR3 DNA follows: TGTGCCAGCAGTACTAGCGGCCACTACGAGCAGTACTTC.

This clone was detected only once. The chain combines TRBV4-3 with TRBJ2-2; D remains unclear. Trimming stripped 0 bases from V and 5 bases from J, with 7 bases between. CDR3 size: 14 residues. Germline assignment: CDR1 LGHNA and CDR2 YSLEER. The CDR3 sequence: CASSQDHTTGELFF. As DNA, the CDR3 is TGCGCCAGCAGCCAAGATCACACGACCGGGGAGCTGTTTTTT.

This sequence joins TRBV11-2 and TRBJ1-3, with D unclear. Germline-derived CDR1 and CDR2 are SGHAT and FQNNGV. The V gene lost 1 base and the J gene lost 4 bases, with 11 bases spanning the gap. This CDR3 contains 15 residues. In DNA, the CDR3 is TGTGCCAGCAGCTTAGGTCCTGCCTTAGGAAACACCATATATTTT. It codes for CASSLGPALGNTIYF.

CDR3 nucleotides: TGCGCCAGCAGCCAGGGTTTGACGCCAGGGGGCACGGACGAGCAGTACTTC. It is translated as CASSQGLTPGGTDEQYF. The chain combines TRBV4-3 with TRBJ2-7; 8 bases are a match to TRBD1. The germline V gene has CDR1 LGHNA and CDR2 YSLEER. The CDR3 sequence is 17 residues long. J was trimmed by 5 bases and V by 3 bases; bases with no gene match: 15.

This clone was found once. V usage is TRBV4-1 and J usage is TRBJ1-1; possible D gene TRBD1, 5 bases. Germline CDR1 reads MGHRA; CDR2 reads YSYEKL. Deletions cut 3 bases from V and 10 bases from J, with 12 bases between. This CDR3 spans 12 amino acids. Here the CDR3 reads CASSHNGGSAFF. Written as DNA, the CDR3 is TGCGCCAGCAGCCATAACGGGGGTTCAGCTTTCTTT.

V usage is TRBV6-5 and J usage is TRBJ2-5; D perhaps matches TRBD2 (5 bases). The germline CDR1 and CDR2 sequences are MNHEY and SVGAGI. The CDR3 sequence is 12 residues long. V lost 2 bases and J lost 7, with 8 bases in between. For the CDR3, the DNA is TGTGCCAGCAGTTACCCCGAGGGGACCCAGTACTTC. This codes for CASSYPEGTQYF.

The chain combines TRBV7-9 with TRBJ1-2; 9 positions match TRBD1. This CDR3 comprises 15 residues. V lost 5 bases to trimming and J lost 6 bases; unmatched junction nucleotides: 10. In germline, CDR1 is SEHNR, CDR2 FQNEAQ (reference sequence). The CDR3 loop reads CASSPTGQGGDGYTF. CDR3 bases: TGTGCCAGCAGCCCGACGGGACAGGGTGGCGATGGCTACACCTTC.

This chain connects TRBV18 to TRBJ2-1; D unclear. Germline V gene sequence: CDR1 KGHSH, CDR2 LQKENI. The CDR3 has 12 amino acids. The germline V and J ends were trimmed by 6 bases and 9 bases, with 12 bases remaining between them. CDR3 protein: CASSLAMAEQFF. Written as DNA, the CDR3 is TGTGCCAGCTCCCTGGCAATGGCTGAGCAGTTCTTC.

The chain is built from TRBV5-1 and TRBJ1-5; 7 bases align to TRBD1. Germline V CDR1 and CDR2: SGHRS, YFSETQ. After removal of 2 bases from V and 7 bases from J, the junction contained 6 bases not matched to a gene. This CDR3 is 14 amino acids long. Here the CDR3 DNA reads TGCGCCAGCAGCTTAGGGGGCCTGGGGCAGCCCCAGCATTTT. It specifies CASSLGGLGQPQHF.